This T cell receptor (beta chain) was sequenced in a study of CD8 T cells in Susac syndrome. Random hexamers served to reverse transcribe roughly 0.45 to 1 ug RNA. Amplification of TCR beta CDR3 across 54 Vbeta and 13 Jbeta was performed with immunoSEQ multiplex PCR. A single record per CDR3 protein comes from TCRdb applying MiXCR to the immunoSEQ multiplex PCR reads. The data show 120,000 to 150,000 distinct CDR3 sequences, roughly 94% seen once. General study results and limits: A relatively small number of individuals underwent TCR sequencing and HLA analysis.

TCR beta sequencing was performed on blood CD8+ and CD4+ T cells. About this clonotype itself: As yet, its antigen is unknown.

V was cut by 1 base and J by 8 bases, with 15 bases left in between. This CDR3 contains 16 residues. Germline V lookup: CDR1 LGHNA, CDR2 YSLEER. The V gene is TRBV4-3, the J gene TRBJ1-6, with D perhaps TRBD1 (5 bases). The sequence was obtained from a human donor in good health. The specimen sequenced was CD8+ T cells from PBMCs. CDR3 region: CASSQVWDLGDSPLHF. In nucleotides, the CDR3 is TGCGCCAGCAGCCAAGTCTGGGACTTAGGGGATTCACCCCTCCACTTT.